A single T cell receptor (beta chain) is shown here with its context. This specimen comes from a study of blood T cell repertoires in COVID-19. Germline V lookup: CDR1 KGHSH, CDR2 LQKENI. The CDR3 length is 16 residues. V lost 6 bases, J lost 0 bases, and 18 bases lay in between. TCRdb's table, derived via immunoSEQ multiplex PCR, lists solely in-frame clones and lacks some. The profile covers some 250,000 clones, with approximately 90% appearing a single time and 1.2% taken by the ten largest. Sequenced: PBMCs or T cells enriched from blood (not recorded which). The TCR was taken from a human donor in a cohort exposed to, infected with or recovered from COVID-19 (not recorded which). The donor label of this sample is uncertain. V usage is TRBV18 and J usage is TRBJ2-7, with unresolved D. The CDR3, as DNA: TGTGCCAGCTCGCCAGAAGGAGCCCTCACCTCCTACGAGCAGTACTTC. Its translation is CASSPEGALTSYEQYF.